The rows below give T cell receptor beta chains drawn from one sample of a study of molecular identifiers for immune sequencing clone quantification. MiXCR was run by TCRdb on the PCR reads, yielding one entry per CDR3 protein. Of some 91,000 distinct CDR3 sequences listed, about 24% were seen once; the top ten hold roughly 1%. Sequencing was performed on naive CD8+ T cells from blood, with Jurkat cell RNA spiked in. The receptors shown here come from a human donor in good health. Some libraries in this study had Jurkat cell RNA spiked in. Each CDR3 is given with its conserved first and last residue. Each record gives: V gene, J gene, D gene, CDR3 protein. A D gene is named only where the DNA matches it firmly.

TRBV3-1,TRBJ1-1,NA,CASSQRTANTEAFF
TRBV12-3/TRBV12-4,TRBJ1-2,NA,CASSLGQRYGYTF
TRBV24-1,TRBJ2-7,TRBD2,CATTRLAGESSYEQYF
TRBV5-1,TRBJ2-1,NA,CARSSGAPYNAPFF
TRBV7-9,TRBJ2-3,TRBD2,CASSLGLAVPTDTQYF
TRBV4-1,TRBJ2-5,NA,CASSKHPLGGGEETQYF
TRBV7-9,TRBJ1-1,NA,CARRFAGGGGVTEAFF
TRBV7-6,TRBJ2-3,TRBD2,CASSKASGGAWDTQYF
TRBV25-1,TRBJ2-7,NA,CASRDRGSYEQYF
TRBV9,TRBJ2-3,NA,CASSPGGGPDTQYF
TRBV7-2,TRBJ2-3,TRBD2,CASSFWASGSTDTQYF
TRBV10-1,TRBJ2-5,TRBD1,CASSETTGGRETQYF
TRBV3-1,TRBJ2-3,NA,CASSQDPAASTDTQYF
TRBV6-2/TRBV6-3,TRBJ1-1,NA,CANSYSAGPKAFF
TRBV4-1,TRBJ2-7,NA,CASSPVGPGPYEQYF
TRBV27,TRBJ1-6,NA,CASSFTGPGSPLHF